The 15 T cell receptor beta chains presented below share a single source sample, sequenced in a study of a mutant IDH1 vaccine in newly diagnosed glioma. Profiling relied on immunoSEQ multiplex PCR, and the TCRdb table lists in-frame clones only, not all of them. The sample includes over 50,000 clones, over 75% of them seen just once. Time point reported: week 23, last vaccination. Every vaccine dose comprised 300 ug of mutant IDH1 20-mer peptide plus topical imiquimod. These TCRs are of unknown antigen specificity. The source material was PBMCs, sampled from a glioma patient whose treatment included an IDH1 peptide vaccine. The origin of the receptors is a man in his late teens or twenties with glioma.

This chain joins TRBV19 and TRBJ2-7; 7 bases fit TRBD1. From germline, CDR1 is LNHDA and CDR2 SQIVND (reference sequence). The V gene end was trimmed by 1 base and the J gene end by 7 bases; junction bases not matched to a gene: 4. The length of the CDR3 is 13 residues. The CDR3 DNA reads TGTGCCAGTAGTATAGGGAAGGGACAGGAGCAGTACTTC. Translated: CASSIGKGQEQYF.

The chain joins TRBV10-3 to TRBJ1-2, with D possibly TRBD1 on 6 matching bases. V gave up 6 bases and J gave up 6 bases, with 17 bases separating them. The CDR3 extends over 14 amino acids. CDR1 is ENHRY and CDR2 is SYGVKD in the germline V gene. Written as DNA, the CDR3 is TGTGCCATCAGCCTGGGGGCGGCGGCAGATGGCTACACCTTC. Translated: CAISLGAAADGYTF.

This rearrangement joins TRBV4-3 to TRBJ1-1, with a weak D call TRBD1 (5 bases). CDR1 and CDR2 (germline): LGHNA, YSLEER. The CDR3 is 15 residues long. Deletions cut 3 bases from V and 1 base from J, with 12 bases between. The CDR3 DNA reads TGCGCCAGCAGCCAGCTCGGGACTGCGAACACTGAAGCTTTCTTT. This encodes CASSQLGTANTEAFF.

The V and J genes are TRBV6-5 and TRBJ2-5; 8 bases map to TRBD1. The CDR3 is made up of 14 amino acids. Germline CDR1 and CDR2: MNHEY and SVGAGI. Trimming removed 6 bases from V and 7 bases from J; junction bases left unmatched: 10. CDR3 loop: CASRRQGQLGTQYF. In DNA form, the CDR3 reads TGTGCCAGCAGAAGACAGGGGCAATTAGGGACCCAGTACTTC.

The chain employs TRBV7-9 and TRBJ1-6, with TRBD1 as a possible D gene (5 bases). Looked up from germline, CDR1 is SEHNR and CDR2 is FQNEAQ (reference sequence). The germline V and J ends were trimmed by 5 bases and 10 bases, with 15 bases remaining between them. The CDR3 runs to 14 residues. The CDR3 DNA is TGTGCCAGCAGCCGGGACCGGCAGGGCTCACCCCTCCACTTT. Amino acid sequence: CASSRDRQGSPLHF.

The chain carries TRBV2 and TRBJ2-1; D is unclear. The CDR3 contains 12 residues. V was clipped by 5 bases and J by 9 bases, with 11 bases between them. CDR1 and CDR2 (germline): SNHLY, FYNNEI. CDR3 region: CASSLSGVEQFF. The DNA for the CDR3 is TGTGCCAGCAGTCTTTCGGGCGTTGAGCAGTTCTTC.

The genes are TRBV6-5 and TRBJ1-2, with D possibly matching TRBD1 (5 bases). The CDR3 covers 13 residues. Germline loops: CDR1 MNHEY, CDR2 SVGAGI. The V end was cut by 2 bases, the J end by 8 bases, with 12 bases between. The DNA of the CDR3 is TGTGCCAGCAGTTACGCGATGGGGGGAGGCTACACCTTC. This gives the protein CASSYAMGGGYTF.

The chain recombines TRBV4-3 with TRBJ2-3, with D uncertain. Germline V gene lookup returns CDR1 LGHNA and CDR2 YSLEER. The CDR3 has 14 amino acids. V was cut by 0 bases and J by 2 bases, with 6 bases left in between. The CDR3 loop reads CASSQDDLTDTQYF. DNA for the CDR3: TGCGCCAGCAGCCAAGATGATCTCACAGATACGCAGTATTTT.

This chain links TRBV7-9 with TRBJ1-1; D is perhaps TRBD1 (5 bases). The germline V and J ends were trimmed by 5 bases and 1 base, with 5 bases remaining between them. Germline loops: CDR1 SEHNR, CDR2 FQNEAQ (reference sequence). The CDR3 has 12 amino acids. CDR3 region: CASSRGNTEAFF. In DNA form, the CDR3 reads TGTGCCAGCAGCAGGGGGAACACTGAAGCTTTCTTT.

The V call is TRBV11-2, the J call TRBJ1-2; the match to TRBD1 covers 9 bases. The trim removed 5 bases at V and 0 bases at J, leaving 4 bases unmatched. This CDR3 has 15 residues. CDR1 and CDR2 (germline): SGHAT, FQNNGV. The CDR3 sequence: CASSTRQGANYGYTF. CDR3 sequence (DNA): TGTGCCAGCAGCACCCGACAGGGGGCTAACTATGGCTACACCTTC.

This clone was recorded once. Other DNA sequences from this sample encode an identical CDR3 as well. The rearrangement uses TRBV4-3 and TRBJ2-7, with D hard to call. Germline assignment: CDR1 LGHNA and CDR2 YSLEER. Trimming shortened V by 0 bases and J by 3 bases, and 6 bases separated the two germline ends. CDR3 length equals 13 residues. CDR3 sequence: CASSQERDYEQYF. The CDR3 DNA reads TGCGCCAGCAGCCAAGAAAGGGACTACGAGCAGTACTTC.

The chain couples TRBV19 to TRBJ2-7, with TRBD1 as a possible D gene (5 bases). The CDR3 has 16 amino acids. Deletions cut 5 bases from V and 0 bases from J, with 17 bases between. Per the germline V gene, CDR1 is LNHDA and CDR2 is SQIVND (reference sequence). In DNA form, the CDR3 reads TGTGCCAGTAGTCCATTCTACACAGGATTCTCCTACGAGCAGTACTTC. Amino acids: CASSPFYTGFSYEQYF.

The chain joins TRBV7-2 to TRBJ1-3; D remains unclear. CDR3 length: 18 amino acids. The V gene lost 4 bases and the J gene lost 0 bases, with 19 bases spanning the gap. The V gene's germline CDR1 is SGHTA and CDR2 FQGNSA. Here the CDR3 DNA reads TGTGCCAGCAGCTGGAGTGGGCAGAAAGGCACCTCTGGAAACACCATATATTTT. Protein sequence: CASSWSGQKGTSGNTIYF.

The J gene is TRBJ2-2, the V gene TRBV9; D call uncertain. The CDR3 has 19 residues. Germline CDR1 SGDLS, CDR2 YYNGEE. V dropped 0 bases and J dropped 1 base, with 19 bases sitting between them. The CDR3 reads CASSVGLRAFSLNTGELFF. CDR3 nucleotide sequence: TGTGCCAGCAGCGTAGGTCTAAGGGCCTTTTCCCTGAACACCGGGGAGCTGTTTTTT.

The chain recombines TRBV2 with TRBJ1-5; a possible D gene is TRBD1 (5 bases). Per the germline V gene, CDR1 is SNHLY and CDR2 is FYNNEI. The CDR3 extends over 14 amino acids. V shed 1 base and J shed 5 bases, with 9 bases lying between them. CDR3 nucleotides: TGTGCCAGCAGTGAAGTGGGGGGACATCAGCCCCAGCATTTT. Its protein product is CASSEVGGHQPQHF.